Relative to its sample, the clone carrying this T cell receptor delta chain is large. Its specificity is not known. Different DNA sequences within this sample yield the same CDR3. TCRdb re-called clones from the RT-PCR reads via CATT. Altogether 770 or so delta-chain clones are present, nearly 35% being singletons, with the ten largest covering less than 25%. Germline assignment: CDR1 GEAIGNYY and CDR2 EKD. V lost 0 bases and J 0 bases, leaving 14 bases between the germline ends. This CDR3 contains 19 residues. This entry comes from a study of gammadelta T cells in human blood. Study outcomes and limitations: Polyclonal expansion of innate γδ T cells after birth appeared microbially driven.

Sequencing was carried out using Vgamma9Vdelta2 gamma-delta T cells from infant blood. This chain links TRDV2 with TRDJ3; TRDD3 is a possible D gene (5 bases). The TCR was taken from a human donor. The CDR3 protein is CACDTLGDNSSWDTRQMFF. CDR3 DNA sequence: TGTGCCTGTGACACCCTTGGGGACAACAGCTCCTGGGACACCCGACAGATGTTTTTC.